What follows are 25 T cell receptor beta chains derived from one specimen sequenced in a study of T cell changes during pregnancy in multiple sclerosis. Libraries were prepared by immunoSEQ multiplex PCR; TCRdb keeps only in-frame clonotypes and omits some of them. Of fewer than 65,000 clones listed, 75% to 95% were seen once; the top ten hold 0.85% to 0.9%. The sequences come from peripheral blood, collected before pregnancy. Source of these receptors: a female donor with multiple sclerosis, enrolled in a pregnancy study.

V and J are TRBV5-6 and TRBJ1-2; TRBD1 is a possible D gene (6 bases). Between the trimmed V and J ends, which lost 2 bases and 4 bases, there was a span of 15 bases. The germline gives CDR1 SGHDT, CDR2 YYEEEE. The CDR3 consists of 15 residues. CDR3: CASSFLGAATYGYTF. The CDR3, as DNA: TGTGCCAGCAGCTTTTTGGGGGCCGCGACCTATGGCTACACCTTC.

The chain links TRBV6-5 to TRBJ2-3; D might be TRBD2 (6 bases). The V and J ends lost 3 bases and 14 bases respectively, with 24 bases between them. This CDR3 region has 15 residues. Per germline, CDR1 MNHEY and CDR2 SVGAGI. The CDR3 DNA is TGTGCCAGCAGTTATCGTAGCGGCCCAAACCTTTCACCGTATTTT. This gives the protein CASSYRSGPNLSPYF.

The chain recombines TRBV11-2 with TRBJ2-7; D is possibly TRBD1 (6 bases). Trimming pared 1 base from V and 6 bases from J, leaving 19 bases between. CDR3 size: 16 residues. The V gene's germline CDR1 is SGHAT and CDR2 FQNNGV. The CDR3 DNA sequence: TGTGCCAGCAGCTTAGGGGGTTGGCAGGGGCTAAGCGAGCAGTACTTC. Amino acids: CASSLGGWQGLSEQYF.

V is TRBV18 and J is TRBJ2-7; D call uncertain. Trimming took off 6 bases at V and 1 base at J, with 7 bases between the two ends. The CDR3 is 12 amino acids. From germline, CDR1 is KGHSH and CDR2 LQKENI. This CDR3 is CASSELSYEQYF. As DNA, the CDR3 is TGTGCCAGCTCCGAGTTATCCTACGAGCAGTACTTC.

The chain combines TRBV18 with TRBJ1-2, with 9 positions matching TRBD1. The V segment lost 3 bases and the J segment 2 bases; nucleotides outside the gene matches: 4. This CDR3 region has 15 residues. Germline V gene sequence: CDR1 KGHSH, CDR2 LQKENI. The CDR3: CASSPTGGDNYGYTF. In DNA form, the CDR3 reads TGTGCCAGCTCACCTACAGGGGGCGACAACTATGGCTACACCTTC.

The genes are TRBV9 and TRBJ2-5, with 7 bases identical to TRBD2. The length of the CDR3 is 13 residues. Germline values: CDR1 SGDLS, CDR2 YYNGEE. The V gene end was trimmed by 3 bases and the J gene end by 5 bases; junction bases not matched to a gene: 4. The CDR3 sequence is CASSDGLEETQYF. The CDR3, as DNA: TGTGCCAGCAGCGACGGACTAGAGGAGACCCAGTACTTC.

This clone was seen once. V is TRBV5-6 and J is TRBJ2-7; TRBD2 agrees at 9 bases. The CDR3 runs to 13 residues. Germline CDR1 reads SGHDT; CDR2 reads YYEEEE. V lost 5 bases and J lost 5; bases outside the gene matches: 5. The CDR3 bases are TGTGCCAGCAGTTTTAGCGGGGGCCACGAGCAGTACTTC. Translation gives CASSFSGGHEQYF. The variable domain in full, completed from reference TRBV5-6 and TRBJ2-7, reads DAGVTQSPTHLIKTRGQQVTLRCSPKSGHDTVSWYQQALGQGPQFIFQYYEEEERQRGNFPDRFSGHQFPNYSSELNVNALLLGDSALYLCASSFSGGHEQYFGPGTRLTVT.

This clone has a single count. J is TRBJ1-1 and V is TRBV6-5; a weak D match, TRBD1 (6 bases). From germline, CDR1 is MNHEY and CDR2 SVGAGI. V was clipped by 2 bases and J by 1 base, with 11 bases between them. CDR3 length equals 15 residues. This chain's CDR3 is CASSYGGGRNTEAFF. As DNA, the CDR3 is TGTGCCAGCAGTTACGGCGGGGGGCGGAACACTGAAGCTTTCTTT.

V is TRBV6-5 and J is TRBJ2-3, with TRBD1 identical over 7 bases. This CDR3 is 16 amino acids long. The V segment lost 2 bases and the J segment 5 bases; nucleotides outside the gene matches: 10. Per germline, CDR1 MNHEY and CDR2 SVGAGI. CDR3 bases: TGTGCCAGCAGTTACATTTTAGGGGGCCGAGGAGATACGCAGTATTTT. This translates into CASSYILGGRGDTQYF.

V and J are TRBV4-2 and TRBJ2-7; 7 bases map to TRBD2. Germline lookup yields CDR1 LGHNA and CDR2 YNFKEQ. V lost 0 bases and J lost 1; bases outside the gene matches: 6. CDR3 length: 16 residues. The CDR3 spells CASSQDPASGSYEQYF. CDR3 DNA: TGTGCCAGCAGCCAAGATCCGGCTAGCGGATCCTACGAGCAGTACTTC.

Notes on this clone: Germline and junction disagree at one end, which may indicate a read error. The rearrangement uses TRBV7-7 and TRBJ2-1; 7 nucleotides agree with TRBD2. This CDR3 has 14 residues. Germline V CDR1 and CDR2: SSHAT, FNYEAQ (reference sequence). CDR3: CASSLGGVDNEQFF. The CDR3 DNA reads TGTGCTAGCAGCTTGGGGGGGGTAGACAATGAGCAGTTCTTC.

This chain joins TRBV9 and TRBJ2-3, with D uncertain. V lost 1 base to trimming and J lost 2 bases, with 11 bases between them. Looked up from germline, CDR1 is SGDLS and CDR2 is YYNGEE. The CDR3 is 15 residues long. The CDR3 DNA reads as TGTGCCAGCAGCGTATTTTCACAGACCACAGATACGCAGTATTTT. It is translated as CASSVFSQTTDTQYF.

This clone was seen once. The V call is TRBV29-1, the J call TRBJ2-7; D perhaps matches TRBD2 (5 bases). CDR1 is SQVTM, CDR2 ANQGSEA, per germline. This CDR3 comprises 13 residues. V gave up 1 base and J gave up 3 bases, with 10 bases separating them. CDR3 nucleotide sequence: TGCAGCGTTGAAGGGCTAGCTAACTACGAGCAGTACTTC. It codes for CSVEGLANYEQYF.

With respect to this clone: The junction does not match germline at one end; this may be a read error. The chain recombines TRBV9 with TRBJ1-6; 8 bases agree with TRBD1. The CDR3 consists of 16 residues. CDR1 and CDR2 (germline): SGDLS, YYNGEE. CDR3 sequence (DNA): TGTGCCAGCAGCGATAGTCGGGACAGGCCAAATTTACCCCTCCACTTT. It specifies CASSDSRDRPNLPLHF.

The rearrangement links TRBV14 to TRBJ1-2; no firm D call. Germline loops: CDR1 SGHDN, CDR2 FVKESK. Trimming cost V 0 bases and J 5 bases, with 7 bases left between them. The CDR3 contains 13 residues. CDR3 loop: CASSQDLFYGYTF. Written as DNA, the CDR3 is TGTGCCAGCAGCCAAGATCTCTTTTATGGCTACACCTTC.

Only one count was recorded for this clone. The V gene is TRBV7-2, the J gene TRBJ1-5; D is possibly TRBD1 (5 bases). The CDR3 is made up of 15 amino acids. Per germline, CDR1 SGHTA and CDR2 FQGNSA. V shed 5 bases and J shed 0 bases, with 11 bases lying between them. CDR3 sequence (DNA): TGTGCCAGCAGCGCCAAAACAGGTAGCAATCAGCCCCAGCATTTT. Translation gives CASSAKTGSNQPQHF.

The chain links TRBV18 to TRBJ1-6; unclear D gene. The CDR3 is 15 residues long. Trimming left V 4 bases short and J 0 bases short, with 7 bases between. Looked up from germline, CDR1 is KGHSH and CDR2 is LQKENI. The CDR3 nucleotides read TGTGCCAGCTCACGCTCGAGCTCCTATAATTCACCCCTCCACTTT. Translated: CASSRSSSYNSPLHF.

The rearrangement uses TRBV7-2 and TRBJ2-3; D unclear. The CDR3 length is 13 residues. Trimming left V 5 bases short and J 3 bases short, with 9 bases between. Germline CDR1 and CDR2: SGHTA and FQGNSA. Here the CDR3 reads CASSRSRTDTQYF. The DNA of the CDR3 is TGTGCCAGCAGCCGGAGTCGGACAGATACGCAGTATTTT.

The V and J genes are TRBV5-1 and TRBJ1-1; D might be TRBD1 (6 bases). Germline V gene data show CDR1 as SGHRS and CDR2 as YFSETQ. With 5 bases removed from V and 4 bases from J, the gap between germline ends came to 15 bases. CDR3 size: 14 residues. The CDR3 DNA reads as TGCGCCAGCAGACTCTTGGGGGCTGGCACTGAAGCTTTCTTT. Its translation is CASRLLGAGTEAFF.

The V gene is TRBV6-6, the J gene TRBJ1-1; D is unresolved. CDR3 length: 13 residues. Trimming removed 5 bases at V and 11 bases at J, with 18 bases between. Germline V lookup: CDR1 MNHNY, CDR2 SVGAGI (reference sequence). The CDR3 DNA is TGTGCCAGCAGTCCGACTACTCCAGCATCGGCTTTCTTT. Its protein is CASSPTTPASAFF.

CDR3: CASSQDLTILTASYTEAFF. In nucleotides, the CDR3 is TGTGCCAGCAGCCAAGATTTGACCATTTTAACAGCATCCTACACTGAAGCTTTCTTT. This chain uses TRBV4-2 with TRBJ1-1; no reliable D call. Germline V gives CDR1 LGHNA, CDR2 YNFKEQ. Trimming shortened V by 0 bases and J by 3 bases, and 23 bases separated the two germline ends. CDR3 length equals 19 residues.

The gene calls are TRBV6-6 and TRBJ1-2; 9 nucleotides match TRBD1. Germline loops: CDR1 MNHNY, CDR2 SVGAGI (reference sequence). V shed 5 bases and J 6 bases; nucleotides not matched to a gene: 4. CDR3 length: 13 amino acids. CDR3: CASSHRQGDGYTF. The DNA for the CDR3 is TGTGCCAGCAGTCACCGACAGGGGGATGGCTACACCTTC.

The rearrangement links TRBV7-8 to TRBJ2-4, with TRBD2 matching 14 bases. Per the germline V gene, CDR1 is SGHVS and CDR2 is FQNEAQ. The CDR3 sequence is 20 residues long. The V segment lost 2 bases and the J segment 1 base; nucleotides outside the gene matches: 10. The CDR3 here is CASSLPRLAGGPGAKNIQYF. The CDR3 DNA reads TGTGCCAGCAGCTTACCCCGACTAGCGGGGGGGCCAGGGGCCAAAAACATTCAGTACTTC.

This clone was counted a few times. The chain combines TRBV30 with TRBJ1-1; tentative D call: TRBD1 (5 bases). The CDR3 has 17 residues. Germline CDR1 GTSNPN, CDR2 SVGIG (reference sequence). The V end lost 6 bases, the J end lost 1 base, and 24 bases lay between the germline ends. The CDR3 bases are TGTGCCTGTACCAGACTCAGGGATCCCCGTCAGAACACTGAAGCTTTCTTT. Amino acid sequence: CACTRLRDPRQNTEAFF.

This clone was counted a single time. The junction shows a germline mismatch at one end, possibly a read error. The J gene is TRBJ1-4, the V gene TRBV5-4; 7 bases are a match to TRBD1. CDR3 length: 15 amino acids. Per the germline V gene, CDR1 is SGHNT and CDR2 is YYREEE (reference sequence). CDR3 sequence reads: CASSPAQGSHLSPVF. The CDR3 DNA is TGTGCCAGCAGCCCCGCACAGGGGAGTCATTTGAGTCCTGTTTTT.